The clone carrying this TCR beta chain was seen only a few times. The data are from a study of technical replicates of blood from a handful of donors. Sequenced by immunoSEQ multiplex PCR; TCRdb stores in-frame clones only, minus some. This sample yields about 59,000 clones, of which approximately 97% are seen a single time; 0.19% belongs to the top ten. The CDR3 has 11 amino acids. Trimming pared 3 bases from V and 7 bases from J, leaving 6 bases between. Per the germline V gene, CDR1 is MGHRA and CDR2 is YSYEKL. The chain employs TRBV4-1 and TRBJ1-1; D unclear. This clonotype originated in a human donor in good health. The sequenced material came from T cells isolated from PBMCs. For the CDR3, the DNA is TGCGCCAGCAGCCAGTCGGTTGAAGCTTTCTTT. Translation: CASSQSVEAFF.